The clone carrying this T cell receptor (beta chain) qualifies as medium-sized. Its antigen is unidentified. Some clones are missing from TCRdb's copy, which holds only in-frame ones; the method was immunoSEQ multiplex PCR. The data hold 37,000 or so clones, with about 85% observed a single time. The germline CDR1 and CDR2 sequences are MNHEY and SVGAGI. The V segment lost 4 bases and the J segment 4 bases; nucleotides outside the gene matches: 6. The CDR3 is 14 amino acids. These data are taken from a study of OX40 agonist ivuxolimab in advanced cancers. Overall study results and limits: Partial responders at 0.1-3.0 mg/kg showed near-lowest clonal expansion.

This receptor was taken from an adult with an advanced solid tumor such as melanoma, head and neck, liver or kidney cancer. This specimen consisted of CD4+ or CD8+ T cells sorted from blood, obtained in a trial of the OX40 agonist ivuxolimab. V and J are TRBV6-5 and TRBJ2-7, with 8 positions matching TRBD1. This chain's CDR3 is CASSSTGGPYEQYF. The DNA for the CDR3 is TGTGCCAGCAGTTCAACAGGGGGACCGTACGAGCAGTACTTC.